Shown below are 2 T cell receptor beta chains from a single sample sequenced in a study of T cell repertoires in cytomegalovirus infection. No antigen is known for these receptors. TCRdb recomputed calls from the reads with MiXCR, one row per CDR3 protein. Among some 920,000 distinct CDR3 sequences listed, approximately 33% were seen once. Sequences were derived from cultured CD8+ T cells from PBMCs, sampled from culture after CMV antigen stimulation. The source is a human donor in good health (CMV status not recorded). Some clones in this sample may be carry-over from other donors' samples.

The V call is TRBV10-3, the J call TRBJ1-1; 7 nucleotides align to TRBD1. The CDR3 is made up of 15 amino acids. Per germline, CDR1 ENHRY and CDR2 SYGVKD. The trim removed 2 bases at V and 0 bases at J, leaving 3 bases unmatched. DNA of the CDR3: TGTGCCATCAGTGAGGAGGGGGCGATGAACACTGAAGCTTTCTTT. It yields the protein CAISEEGAMNTEAFF.

This clonotype was counted only a few times. V is TRBV6-1 and J is TRBJ1-2; maybe TRBD1 (5 bases). The length of the CDR3 is 15 residues. CDR1 is MNHNS, CDR2 SASEGT, per germline. V dropped 5 bases and J dropped 8 bases, with 21 bases sitting between them. The CDR3 loop reads CASSPGTSGFEGYTF. CDR3 nucleotides: TGTGCCAGCAGTCCAGGCACCTCAGGGTTTGAAGGCTACACCTTC.